The 16 T cell receptor beta chains in this list originate from one sample, sequenced in a study of monozygotic twins with cystic fibrosis. Repertoires were generated with immunoSEQ multiplex PCR, while TCRdb's copy carries only in-frame clones and drops some. The sample includes about 15,000 clones, around 96% of them seen just once. The sample was blood. These receptors all stem from a girl aged 2-10 years with cystic fibrosis.

The V gene is TRBV7-8, the J gene TRBJ2-7; TRBD2 matches at 8 bases. Germline CDR1 SGHVS, CDR2 FQNEAQ. V dropped 5 bases and J dropped 3; count of bases not matched to a gene: 6. The length of the CDR3 is 14 residues. The CDR3 nucleotides read TGTGCCAGCAGCCCCTTAGCGGGGAACTACGAGCAGTACTTC. Protein product: CASSPLAGNYEQYF.

The rearrangement links TRBV5-4 to TRBJ1-2; D may be TRBD1 (5 bases). The ends were cut back, 0 bases at V and 7 bases at J, with 25 bases in the middle. CDR3 length equals 18 residues. Germline V gene sequence: CDR1 SGHNT, CDR2 YYREEE (reference sequence). The CDR3 protein is CASSLVRDHANSRGGYTF. The CDR3 nucleotides read TGTGCCAGCAGCTTGGTCCGGGACCACGCAAACAGTCGAGGTGGCTACACCTTC.

This chain joins TRBV5-6 and TRBJ2-7; 8 nucleotides align to TRBD1. Germline V gives CDR1 SGHDT, CDR2 YYEEEE. CDR3 length: 14 residues. V lost 3 bases, J lost 4 bases, and 6 bases stayed unmatched. CDR3 bases: TGTGCCAGCAGCTGGACAGGGCTTGAGTACGAGCAGTACTTC. It yields the protein CASSWTGLEYEQYF.

The chain is built from TRBV9 and TRBJ1-6; 11 nucleotides line up with TRBD1. CDR1 and CDR2 (germline): SGDLS, YYNGEE. The CDR3 loop spans 15 amino acids. The V segment lost 4 bases and the J segment 9 bases; nucleotides outside the gene matches: 6. CDR3 region: CASSPLGTGGSPLHF. The CDR3 DNA is TGTGCCAGCAGCCCCCTCGGGACAGGGGGTTCACCCCTCCACTTT.

The J gene is TRBJ1-2, the V gene TRBV10-1; D call uncertain. The CDR3 sequence is 13 residues long. Germline lookup yields CDR1 WNHNN and CDR2 SYGVQD (reference sequence). CDR3 region: CATSPSVNYGYTF. CDR3 bases: TGCGCGACGAGCCCCTCAGTGAACTATGGCTACACCTTC.

The chain combines TRBV28 with TRBJ1-2, with D uncertain. Trimming stripped 4 bases from V and 5 bases from J, with 8 bases between. This CDR3 has 12 amino acids. The germline V gene encodes CDR1 MDHEN and CDR2 SYDVKM. The CDR3 sequence is CASSSGFYGYTF. The CDR3, as DNA: TGTGCCAGCAGTTCTGGGTTTTATGGCTACACCTTC.

The chain joins TRBV5-1 to TRBJ1-3, with no clear D. CDR3 size: 15 residues. In germline, CDR1 is SGHRS, CDR2 YFSETQ. V was clipped by 4 bases and J by 4 bases, with 15 bases between them. In DNA form, the CDR3 reads TGCGCCAGCAGCCCTGATGACCCGATCGGAAACACCATATATTTT. It codes for CASSPDDPIGNTIYF.

The chain is built from TRBV7-6 and TRBJ1-5, with 8 bases identical to TRBD1. Germline V CDR1 and CDR2: SGHVS, FNYEAQ. This CDR3 has 14 amino acids. J lost 2 bases, V lost 5 bases, and 2 bases had no gene match. The CDR3 nucleotides are TGTGCCAGCAGCATGGACAGGGGCAATCAGCCCCAGCATTTT. Protein product: CASSMDRGNQPQHF.

On this clone itself: This specimen includes other DNA sequences encoding the same CDR3. This chain uses TRBV4-3 with TRBJ2-7, with D possibly matching TRBD2 (5 bases). Germline lookup yields CDR1 LGHNA and CDR2 YSLEER. This CDR3 is built from 15 residues. The V gene lost 0 bases and the J gene lost 4 bases, with 13 bases spanning the gap. The CDR3 reads CASSQEASGIYEQYF. The CDR3 nucleotides read TGCGCCAGCAGCCAAGAAGCCTCCGGGATATACGAGCAGTACTTC.

The chain uses TRBV6-4 and TRBJ2-3, with TRBD2 as a possible D gene (5 bases). The CDR3 is 16 amino acids. In germline, CDR1 is MRHNA, CDR2 SNTAGT. V dropped 3 bases and J dropped 0 bases, with 13 bases sitting between them. CDR3 DNA sequence: TGTGCCAGCAGTGAAGGGAGAACAACTAGCACAGATACGCAGTATTTT. It yields the protein CASSEGRTTSTDTQYF.

The table lists this clone with a count of one. The rearrangement uses TRBV30 and TRBJ1-6, with TRBD1 matching 7 bases. V lost 4 bases and J lost 13; bases outside the gene matches: 16. CDR1 GTSNPN and CDR2 SVGIG come from the germline V gene (reference sequence). The length of the CDR3 is 15 residues. The CDR3 here is CAWTSPGTVRAPLHF. CDR3 in DNA: TGTGCCTGGACCTCTCCCGGGACAGTGCGTGCGCCCCTCCACTTT.

V and J are TRBV27 and TRBJ2-5; the D gene is possibly TRBD2 (5 bases). This CDR3 spans 12 amino acids. Germline V lookup: CDR1 MNHEY, CDR2 SMNVEV (reference sequence). Trimming stripped 6 bases from V and 4 bases from J, with 9 bases between. CDR3 in DNA: TGTGCCAGCAGGGGGAGAAGAGAGACCCAGTACTTC. The encoded protein is CASRGRRETQYF.

CDR3 residues: CASSHWGANSDTQYF. The CDR3 coding sequence is TGTGCCAGCAGTCACTGGGGGGCCAACTCAGATACGCAGTATTTT. The chain joins TRBV27 to TRBJ2-3; D is tentatively TRBD1 or TRBD2 (6 bases each). The CDR3 consists of 15 residues. V was pared by 5 bases and J by 4 bases, with 16 bases between. Per the germline V gene, CDR1 is MNHEY and CDR2 is SMNVEV (reference sequence).

CDR3 nucleotide sequence: TGTGCCAGCAGCTTGGGCAGGGACTCACCCCTCCACTTT. Protein product: CASSLGRDSPLHF. This chain uses TRBV5-4 with TRBJ1-6, with a possible D match to TRBD1 (5 bases). The germline V and J ends were trimmed by 0 bases and 10 bases, with 8 bases remaining between them. The germline V gene encodes CDR1 SGHNT and CDR2 YYREEE (reference sequence). This CDR3 comprises 13 residues.

V usage is TRBV5-6 and J usage is TRBJ1-3; a possible D gene is TRBD1 (5 bases). V dropped 4 bases and J dropped 8 bases, with 19 bases sitting between them. Germline V gives CDR1 SGHDT, CDR2 YYEEEE. This CDR3 contains 15 residues. For the CDR3, the DNA is TGTGCCAGCAGCGCCCTGGTCGGGGGATGGGACACCATATATTTT. It encodes CASSALVGGWDTIYF.

The rearrangement joins TRBV5-1 to TRBJ1-1; 10 bases match TRBD1. The V gene end was trimmed by 0 bases and the J gene end by 5 bases; junction bases not matched to a gene: 4. Germline V gene lookup returns CDR1 SGHRS and CDR2 YFSETQ. The CDR3 has 15 residues. CDR3 nucleotide sequence: TGCGCCAGCAGCTTGGCCGGGACAGGGGAAACTGAAGCTTTCTTT. Protein sequence: CASSLAGTGETEAFF.